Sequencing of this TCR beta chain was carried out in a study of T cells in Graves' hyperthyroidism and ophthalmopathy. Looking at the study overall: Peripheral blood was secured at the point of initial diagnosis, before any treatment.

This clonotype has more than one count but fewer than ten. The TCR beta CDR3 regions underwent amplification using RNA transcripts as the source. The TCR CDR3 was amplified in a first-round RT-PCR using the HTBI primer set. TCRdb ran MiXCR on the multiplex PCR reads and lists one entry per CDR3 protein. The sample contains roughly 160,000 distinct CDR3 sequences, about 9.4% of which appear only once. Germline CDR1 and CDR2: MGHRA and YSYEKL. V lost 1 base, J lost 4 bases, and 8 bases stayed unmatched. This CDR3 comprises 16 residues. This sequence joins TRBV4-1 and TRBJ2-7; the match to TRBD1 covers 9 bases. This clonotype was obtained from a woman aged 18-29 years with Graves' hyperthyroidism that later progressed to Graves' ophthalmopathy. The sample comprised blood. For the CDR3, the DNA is TGCGCCAGCAGCCAAGGTTCGACAGGGGGATGGTACGAGCAGTACTTC. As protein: CASSQGSTGGWYEQYF.